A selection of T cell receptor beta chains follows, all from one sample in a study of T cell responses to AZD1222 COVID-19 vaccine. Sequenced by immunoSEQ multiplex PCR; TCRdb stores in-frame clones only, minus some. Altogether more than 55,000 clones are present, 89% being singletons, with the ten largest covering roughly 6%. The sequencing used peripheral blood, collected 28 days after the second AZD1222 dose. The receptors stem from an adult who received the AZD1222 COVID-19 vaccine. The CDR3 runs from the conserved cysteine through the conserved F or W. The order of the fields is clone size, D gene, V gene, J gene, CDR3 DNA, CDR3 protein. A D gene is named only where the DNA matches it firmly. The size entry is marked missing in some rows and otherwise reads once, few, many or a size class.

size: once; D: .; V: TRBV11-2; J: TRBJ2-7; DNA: TGTGCCAGCAGCTTAGTGCTGGGATCCTACGAGCAGTACTTC; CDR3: CASSLVLGSYEQYF
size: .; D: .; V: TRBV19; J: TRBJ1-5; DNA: TGTGCCAGTACCGCACGGTGGGGGAAGAGCAATCAGCCCCAGCATTTT; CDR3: CASTARWGKSNQPQHF
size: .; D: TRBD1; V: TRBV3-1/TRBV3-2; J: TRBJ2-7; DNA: TGTGCCAGCAGCCAAAAAAGCCCGGGACAGGGCTACGAGCAGTACTTC; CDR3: CASSQKSPGQGYEQYF
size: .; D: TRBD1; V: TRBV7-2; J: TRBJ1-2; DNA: TGTGCCAGCAGCCCACAAACAGGGGGTTTTGTCTACACCTTC; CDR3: CASSPQTGGFVYTF
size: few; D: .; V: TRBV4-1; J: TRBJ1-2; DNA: TGCGCCAGCAGCCAAGGGCTAGGGGGTGACACCTTC; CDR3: CASSQGLGGDTF
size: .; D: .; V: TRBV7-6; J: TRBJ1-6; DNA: TGTGCCAGCAGCTGGACCGGGCCGCAGAAGGGTTCACCCCTCCACTTT; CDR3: CASSWTGPQKGSPLHF
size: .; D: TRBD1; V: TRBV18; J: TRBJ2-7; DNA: TGTGCCAGCTCACCACCGGGACAGGGGCCGTACGAGCAGTACTTC; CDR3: CASSPPGQGPYEQYF
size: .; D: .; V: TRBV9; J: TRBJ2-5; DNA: TGTGCCAGCAGCGTAGAAGGGGGGCGGGAGACCCAGTACTTC; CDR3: CASSVEGGRETQYF
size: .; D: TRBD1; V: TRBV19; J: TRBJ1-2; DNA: TGTGCCAGTAGTGCTGGACAGGGGCCACTCTATGGCTACACCTTC; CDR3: CASSAGQGPLYGYTF
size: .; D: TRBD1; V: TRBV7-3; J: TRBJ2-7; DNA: TGTGCCAGCAGCTTAATGCTGGGACAGTCCTACGAGCAGTACTTC; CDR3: CASSLMLGQSYEQYF
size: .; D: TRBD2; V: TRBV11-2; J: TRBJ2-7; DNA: TGTGCCAGCAGCTTATCTAGCGGGGTTATGGGGGAGCAGTACTTC; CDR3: CASSLSSGVMGEQYF
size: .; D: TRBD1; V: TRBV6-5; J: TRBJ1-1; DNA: TGTGCCAGCAGTCAGGGGGCGGTTGAAGCTTTCTTT; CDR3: CASSQGAVEAFF
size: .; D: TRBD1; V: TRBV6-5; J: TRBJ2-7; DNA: TGTGCCAGCATACCGGGACAGACCTACGAGCAGTACTTC; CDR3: CASIPGQTYEQYF
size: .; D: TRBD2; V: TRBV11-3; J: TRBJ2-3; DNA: TGTGCCAGCAGCCCCCTAGCGGGGGGGTTTAGCACAGATACGCAGTATTTT; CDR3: CASSPLAGGFSTDTQYF
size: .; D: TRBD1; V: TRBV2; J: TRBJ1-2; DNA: TGTGCCAGCAGGGACAGGGGGCGCGGTGGCTACACCTTC; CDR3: CASRDRGRGGYTF
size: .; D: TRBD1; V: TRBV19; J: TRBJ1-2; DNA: TGTGCCAGTAGTAGGACAGGATCTAACTATGGCTACACCTTC; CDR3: CASSRTGSNYGYTF
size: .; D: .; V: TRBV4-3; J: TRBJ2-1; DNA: TGCGCCAGCAGCTATGTCCTTCAACAGTACAATGAGCAGTTCTTC; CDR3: CASSYVLQQYNEQFF
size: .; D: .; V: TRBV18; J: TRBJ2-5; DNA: TGTGCCAGCTCACCTCTCCCGGCTGGGTGGACCCAGTACTTC; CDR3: CASSPLPAGWTQYF
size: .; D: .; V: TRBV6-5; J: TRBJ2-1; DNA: TGTGCCAGCAACGGGGCGGGCTCCTACAATGAGCAGTTCTTC; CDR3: CASNGAGSYNEQFF
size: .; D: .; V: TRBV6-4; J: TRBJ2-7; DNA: TGTGCCAGCAGACTTAGGACAGCCCTAGACTACGAGCAGTACTTC; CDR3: CASRLRTALDYEQYF
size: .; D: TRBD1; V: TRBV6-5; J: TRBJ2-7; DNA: TGTGCCAGCAGCCGGGACAGATACTACGAGCAGTACTTC; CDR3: CASSRDRYYEQYF
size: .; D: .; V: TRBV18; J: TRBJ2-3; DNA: TGTGCCAGCTCACCAGTTTCTAGCACAGATACGCAGTATTTT; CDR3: CASSPVSSTDTQYF
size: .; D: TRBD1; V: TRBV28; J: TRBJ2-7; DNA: TGTGCCAGCAGTTTGGGACAGGGCAGTTTGGTGTACGAGCAGTACTTC; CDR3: CASSLGQGSLVYEQYF
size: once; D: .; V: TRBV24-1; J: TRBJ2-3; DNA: TGTGCCACCAGTGATTTTCGTTCCAGGGTAGGCACAGATACGCAGTATTTT; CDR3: CATSDFRSRVGTDTQYF
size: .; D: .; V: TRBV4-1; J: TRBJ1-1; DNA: TGCGCCAGCAGCCAAGATCTGTGGACCAAAAACACTGAAGCTTTCTTT; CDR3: CASSQDLWTKNTEAFF
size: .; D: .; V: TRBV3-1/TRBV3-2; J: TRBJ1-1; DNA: TGTGCCAGCAGCCCCCGGGACTCAGGGAATCCTGAAGCTTTCTTT; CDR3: CASSPRDSGNPEAFF
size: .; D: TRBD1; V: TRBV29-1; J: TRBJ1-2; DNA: TGCAGCGTAAACCGGGACAGCCAACATGGCTACACCTTC; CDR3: CSVNRDSQHGYTF
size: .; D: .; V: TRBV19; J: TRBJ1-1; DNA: TGTGCCAGTAGTATAAGATGGGAGGGACGACTCGAAGTCTATCACACTGAAGCTTTCTTT; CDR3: CASSIRWEGRLEVYHTEAFF
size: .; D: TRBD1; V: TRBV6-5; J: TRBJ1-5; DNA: TGTGCCAGCGGGGGGGCAGGGGGTAGCAATCAGCCCCAGCATTTT; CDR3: CASGGAGGSNQPQHF
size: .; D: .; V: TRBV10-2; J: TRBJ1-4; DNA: TGCGCCAGCAGTGCGGTAACTAATGAAAAACTGTTTTTT; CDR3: CASSAVTNEKLFF
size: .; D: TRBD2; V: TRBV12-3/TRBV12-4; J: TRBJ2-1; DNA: TGTGCCAGCTCGCCGAGCGGGGTGCATGAGCAGTTCTTC; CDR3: CASSPSGVHEQFF
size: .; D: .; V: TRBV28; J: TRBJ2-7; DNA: TGTGCCAGCAGTTTCTCGTTCCGGTTACTAAGCTCCTACGAGCAGTACTTC; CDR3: CASSFSFRLLSSYEQYF